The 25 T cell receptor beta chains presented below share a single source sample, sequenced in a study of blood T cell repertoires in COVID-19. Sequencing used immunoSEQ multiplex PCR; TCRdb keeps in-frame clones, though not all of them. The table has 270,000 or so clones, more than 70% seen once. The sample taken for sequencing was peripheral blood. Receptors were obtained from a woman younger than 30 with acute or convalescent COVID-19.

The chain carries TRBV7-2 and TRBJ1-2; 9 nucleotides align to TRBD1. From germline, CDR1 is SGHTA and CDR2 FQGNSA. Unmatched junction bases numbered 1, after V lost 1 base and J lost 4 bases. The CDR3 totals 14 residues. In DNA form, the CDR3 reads TGTGCCAGCAGCTTAGGGACAGGGGCCTATGGCTACACCTTC. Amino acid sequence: CASSLGTGAYGYTF.

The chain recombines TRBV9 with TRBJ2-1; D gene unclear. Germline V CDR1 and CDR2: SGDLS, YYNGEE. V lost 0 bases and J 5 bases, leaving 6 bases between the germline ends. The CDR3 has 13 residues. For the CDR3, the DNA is TGTGCCAGCAGCGTAGCGAGAAACAATGAGCAGTTCTTC. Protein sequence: CASSVARNNEQFF.

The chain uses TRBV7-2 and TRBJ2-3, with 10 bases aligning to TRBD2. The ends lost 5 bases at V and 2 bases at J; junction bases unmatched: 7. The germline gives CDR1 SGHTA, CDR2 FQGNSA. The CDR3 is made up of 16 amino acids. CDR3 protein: CASSLTGTSDTDTQYF. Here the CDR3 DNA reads TGTGCCAGCAGCCTGACCGGGACTAGCGACACAGATACGCAGTATTTT.

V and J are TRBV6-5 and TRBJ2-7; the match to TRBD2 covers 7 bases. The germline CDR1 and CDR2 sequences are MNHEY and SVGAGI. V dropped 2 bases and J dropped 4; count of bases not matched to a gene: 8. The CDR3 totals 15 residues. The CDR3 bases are TGTGCCAGCAGTTACAGTCTCGGGGGGTTGTACGAGCAGTACTTC. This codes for CASSYSLGGLYEQYF.

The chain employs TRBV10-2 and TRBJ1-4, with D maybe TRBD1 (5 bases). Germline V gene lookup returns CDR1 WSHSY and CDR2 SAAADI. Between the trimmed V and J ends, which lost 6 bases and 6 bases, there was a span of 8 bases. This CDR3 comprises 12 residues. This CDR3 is CASREGDEKLFF. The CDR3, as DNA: TGCGCCAGCAGGGAAGGGGATGAAAAACTGTTTTTT.

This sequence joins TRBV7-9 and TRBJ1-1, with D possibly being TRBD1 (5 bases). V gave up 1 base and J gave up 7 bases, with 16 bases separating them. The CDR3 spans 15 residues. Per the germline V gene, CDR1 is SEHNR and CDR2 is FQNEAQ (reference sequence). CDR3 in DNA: TGTGCCAGCAGCTTAGTCGGGCCAGGGATAGGTGAAGCTTTCTTT. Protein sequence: CASSLVGPGIGEAFF.

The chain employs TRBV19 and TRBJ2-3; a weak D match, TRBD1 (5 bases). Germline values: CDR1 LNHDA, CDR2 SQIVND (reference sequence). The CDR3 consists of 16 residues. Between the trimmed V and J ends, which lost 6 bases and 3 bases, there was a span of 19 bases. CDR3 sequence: CASSLGQLPQTDTQYF. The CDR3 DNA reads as TGTGCCAGTAGCTTGGGGCAGCTTCCCCAGACAGATACGCAGTATTTT. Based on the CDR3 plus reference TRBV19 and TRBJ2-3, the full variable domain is DGGITQSPKYLFRKEGQNVTLSCEQNLNHDAMYWYRQDPGQGLRLIYYSQIVNDFQKGDIAEGYSVSREKKESFPLTVTSAQKNPTAFYLCASSLGQLPQTDTQYFGPGTRLTVL.

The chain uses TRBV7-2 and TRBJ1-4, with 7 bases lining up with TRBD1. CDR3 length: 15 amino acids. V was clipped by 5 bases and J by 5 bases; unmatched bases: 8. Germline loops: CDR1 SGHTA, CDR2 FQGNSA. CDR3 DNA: TGTGCCAGCAGCCCAAGACAGGGTACAAATGAAAAACTGTTTTTT. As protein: CASSPRQGTNEKLFF.

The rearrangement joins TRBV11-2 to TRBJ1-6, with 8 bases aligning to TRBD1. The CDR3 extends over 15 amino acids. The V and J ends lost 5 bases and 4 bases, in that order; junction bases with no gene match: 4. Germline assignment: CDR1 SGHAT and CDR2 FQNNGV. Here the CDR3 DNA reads TGTGCCAGCAGCCCAGGGACAGGTTATAATTCACCCCTCCACTTT. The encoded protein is CASSPGTGYNSPLHF.

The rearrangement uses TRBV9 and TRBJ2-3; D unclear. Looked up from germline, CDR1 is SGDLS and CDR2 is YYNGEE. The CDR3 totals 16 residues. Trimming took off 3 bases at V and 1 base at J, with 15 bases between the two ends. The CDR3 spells CASSATQAGGTDTQYF. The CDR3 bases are TGTGCCAGCAGCGCCACCCAGGCTGGTGGCACAGATACGCAGTATTTT.

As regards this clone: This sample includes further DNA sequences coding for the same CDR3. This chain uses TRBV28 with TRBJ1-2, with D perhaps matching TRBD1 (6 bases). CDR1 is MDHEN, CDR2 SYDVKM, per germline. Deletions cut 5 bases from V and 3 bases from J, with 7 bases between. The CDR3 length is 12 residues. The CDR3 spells CASSPGDYGYTF. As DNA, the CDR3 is TGTGCCAGCAGTCCAGGGGACTATGGCTACACCTTC.

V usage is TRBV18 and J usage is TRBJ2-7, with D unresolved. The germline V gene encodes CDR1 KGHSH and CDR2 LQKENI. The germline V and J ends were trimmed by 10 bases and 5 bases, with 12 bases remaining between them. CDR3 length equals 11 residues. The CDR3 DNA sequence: TGTGCCACCAGTAGCCGGGACGAGCAGTACTTC. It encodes CATSSRDEQYF.

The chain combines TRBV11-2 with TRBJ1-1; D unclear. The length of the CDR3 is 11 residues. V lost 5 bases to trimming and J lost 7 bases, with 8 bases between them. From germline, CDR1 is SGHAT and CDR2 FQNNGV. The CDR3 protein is CASSPLSEAFF. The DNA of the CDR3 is TGTGCCAGCAGCCCCCTCAGTGAAGCTTTCTTT.

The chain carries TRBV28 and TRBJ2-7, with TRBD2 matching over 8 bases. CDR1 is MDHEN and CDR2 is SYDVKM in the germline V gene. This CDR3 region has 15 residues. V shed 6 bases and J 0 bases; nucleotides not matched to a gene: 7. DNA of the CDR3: TGTGCCAGCAGCTCCCCGACTAGCGCCTCCTACGAGCAGTACTTC. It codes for CASSSPTSASYEQYF.

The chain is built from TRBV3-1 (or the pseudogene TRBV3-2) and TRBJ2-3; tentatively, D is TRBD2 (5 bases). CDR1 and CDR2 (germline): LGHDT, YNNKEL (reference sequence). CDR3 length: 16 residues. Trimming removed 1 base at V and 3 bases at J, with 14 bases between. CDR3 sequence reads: CASSQVGLPQTDTQYF. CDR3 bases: TGTGCCAGCAGCCAAGTAGGACTTCCCCAAACAGATACGCAGTATTTT.

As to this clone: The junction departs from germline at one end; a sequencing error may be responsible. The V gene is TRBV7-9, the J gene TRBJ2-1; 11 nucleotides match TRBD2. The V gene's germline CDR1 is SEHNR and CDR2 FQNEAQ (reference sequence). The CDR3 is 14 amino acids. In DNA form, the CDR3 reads TGTGCCAGCAGTTTAGCGGGAGGGCGGGATGAGCAGTTCTTC. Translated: CASSLAGGRDEQFF.

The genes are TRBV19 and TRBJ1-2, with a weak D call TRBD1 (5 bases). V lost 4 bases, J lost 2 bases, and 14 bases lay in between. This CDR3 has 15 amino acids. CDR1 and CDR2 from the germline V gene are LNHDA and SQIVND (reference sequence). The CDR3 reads CASSKREGRNYGYTF. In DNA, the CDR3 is TGTGCCAGTAGTAAGCGGGAGGGGCGCAACTATGGCTACACCTTC.

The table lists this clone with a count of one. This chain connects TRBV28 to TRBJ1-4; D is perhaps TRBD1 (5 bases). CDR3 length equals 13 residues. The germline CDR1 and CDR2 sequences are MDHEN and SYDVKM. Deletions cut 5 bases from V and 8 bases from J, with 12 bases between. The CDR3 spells CASSSIWGEKLFF. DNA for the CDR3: TGTGCCAGCAGTAGCATATGGGGCGAAAAACTGTTTTTT.

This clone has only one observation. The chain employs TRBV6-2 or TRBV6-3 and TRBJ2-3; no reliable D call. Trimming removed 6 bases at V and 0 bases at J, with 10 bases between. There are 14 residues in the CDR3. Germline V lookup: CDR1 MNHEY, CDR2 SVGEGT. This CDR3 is CASSLLSSTDTQYF. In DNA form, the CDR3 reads TGTGCCAGCAGCTTACTCTCTAGCACAGATACGCAGTATTTT.

The DNA for the CDR3 is TGTGCCAGCAGCGCGGGACAGGGTGTGCATGAGCAGTTCTTC. Translation gives CASSAGQGVHEQFF. The rearrangement joins TRBV11-2 to TRBJ2-1; 9 bases agree with TRBD1. Per the germline V gene, CDR1 is SGHAT and CDR2 is FQNNGV. Trimming took 5 bases from V and 8 from J; bases not matched to a gene: 7. The CDR3 loop spans 14 amino acids.

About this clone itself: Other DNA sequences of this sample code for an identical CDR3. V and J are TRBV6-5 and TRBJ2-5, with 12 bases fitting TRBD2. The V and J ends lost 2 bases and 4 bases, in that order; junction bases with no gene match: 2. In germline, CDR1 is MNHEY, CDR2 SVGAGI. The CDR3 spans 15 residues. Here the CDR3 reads CASSYQGLAGETQYF. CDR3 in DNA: TGTGCCAGCAGTTACCAGGGACTAGCGGGAGAGACCCAGTACTTC.

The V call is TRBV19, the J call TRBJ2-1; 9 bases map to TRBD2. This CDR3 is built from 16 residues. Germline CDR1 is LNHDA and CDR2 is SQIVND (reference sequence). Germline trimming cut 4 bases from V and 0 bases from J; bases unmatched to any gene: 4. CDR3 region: CASSTQAGGSYNEQFF. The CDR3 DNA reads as TGTGCCAGTAGTACCCAAGCGGGAGGCTCCTACAATGAGCAGTTCTTC.

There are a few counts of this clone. CDR3 amino acids: CASSLGLAGLQTQYF. The CDR3, as DNA: TGCGCCAGCAGCTTGGGGCTAGCGGGATTACAGACCCAGTACTTC. The gene calls are TRBV5-1 and TRBJ2-5; TRBD2 agrees at 9 bases. Trimming took 0 bases from V and 6 from J; bases not matched to a gene: 6. The CDR3 covers 15 residues. CDR1 is SGHRS and CDR2 is YFSETQ in the germline V gene.

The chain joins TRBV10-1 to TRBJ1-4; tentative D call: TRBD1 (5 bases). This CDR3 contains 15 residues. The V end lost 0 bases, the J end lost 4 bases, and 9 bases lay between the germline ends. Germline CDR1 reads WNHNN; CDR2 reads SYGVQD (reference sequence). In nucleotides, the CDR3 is TGCGCCAGCAGTGAGTCGTGGCAGGGTAATGAAAAACTGTTTTTT. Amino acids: CASSESWQGNEKLFF.

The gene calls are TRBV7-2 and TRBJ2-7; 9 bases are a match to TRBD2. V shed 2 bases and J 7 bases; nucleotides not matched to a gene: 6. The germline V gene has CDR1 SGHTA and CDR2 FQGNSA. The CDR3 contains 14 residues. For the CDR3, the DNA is TGTGCCAGCAGCTTATTAGCGGGAGTCCGTGAGCAGTACTTC. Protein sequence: CASSLLAGVREQYF.